The rows below give T cell receptor beta chains drawn from one sample of a study of blood T cell repertoires in COVID-19. Profiling relied on immunoSEQ multiplex PCR, and the TCRdb table lists in-frame clones only, not all of them. The table has 300,000 to 350,000 clones, roughly 90% seen once. Input material: PBMCs or T cells enriched from blood (not recorded which). These receptors all stem from a woman aged 18-29 years who had recovered from COVID-19. Each CDR3 is given with its conserved first and last residue. The D gene is left open where the match is weak. The listing skips clone size in some rows; elsewhere it reads once, few, many or a size class.

TRBJ1-6 | once | TRBV28 | TRBD1 | CASSQGGIQALHF | TGTGCCAGCAGTCAAGGGGGCATCCAGGCCCTCCACTTT
TRBJ2-1 | few | TRBV5-1 | TRBD2 | CASRLAGADNEQFF | TGCGCCAGCAGACTAGCGGGGGCGGACAATGAGCAGTTCTTC
TRBJ2-7 | . | TRBV5-1 | . | CASSFTPSYEQYF | TGCGCCAGCAGCTTTACACCTTCCTACGAGCAGTACTTC
TRBJ1-1 | . | TRBV30 | . | CAWSVEAAPWNTEAFF | TGTGCCTGGAGTGTTGAGGCAGCACCTTGGAACACTGAAGCTTTCTTT
TRBJ2-7 | . | TRBV3-1/TRBV3-2 | . | CASSQAGVRGSEQYF | TGTGCCAGCAGCCAAGCAGGCGTCAGGGGTAGCGAGCAGTACTTC
TRBJ1-1 | . | TRBV5-4 | TRBD1 | CASSPRPTGGNTEAFF | TGTGCCAGCAGCCCGAGACCGACAGGGGGAAACACTGAAGCTTTCTTT
TRBJ1-5 | once | TRBV10-3 | . | CAIRQQGNQPQHF | TGTGCCATCAGGCAACAGGGTAATCAGCCCCAGCATTTT
TRBJ1-5 | . | TRBV19 | TRBD1 | CASRPPGGTQPQHF | TGTGCCAGTAGGCCGCCAGGGGGCACTCAGCCCCAGCATTTT
TRBJ1-2 | . | TRBV4-1 | TRBD1 | CASSQGAAGGLGYTF | TGCGCCAGCAGCCAAGGGGCCGCAGGGGGCCTTGGCTACACCTTC
TRBJ1-6 | once | TRBV3-1/TRBV3-2 | . | CASSQGGNSPLHF | TGTGCCAGCAGCCAAGGGGGCAATTCACCCCTCCACTTT
TRBJ1-1 | once | TRBV10-3 | TRBD1 | CAITLTGGDTEAFF | TGTGCCATCACCCTGACAGGGGGGGACACTGAAGCTTTCTTT
TRBJ1-2 | few | TRBV11-2 | TRBD1 | CASSLDRTGGFDYGYTF | TGTGCCAGCAGCTTAGACCGGACAGGGGGCTTCGACTATGGCTACACCTTC
TRBJ2-7 | . | TRBV21-1 | . | CASSNERKIRRQYF | TGTGCCAGCAGCAACGAGCGGAAGATCCGGCGGCAGTACTTC
TRBJ1-3 | few | TRBV11-2 | . | CASSLGLRGNTIYF | TGTGCCAGCAGCTTAGGTCTACGGGGAAACACCATATATTTT
TRBJ1-4 | . | TRBV7-9 | TRBD1 | CASSLRQDREEEKLFF | TGTGCCAGCAGCTTGAGGCAGGACAGGGAGGAAGAAAAACTGTTTTTT
TRBJ1-2 | . | TRBV28 | TRBD1 | CASRGGTGEGYTF | TGTGCCAGCAGGGGGGGTACAGGGGAAGGCTACACCTTC
TRBJ2-1 | . | TRBV13 | TRBD1 | CASSSSGTGVQRPLYNEQFF | TGTGCCAGCAGCTCTTCCGGGACAGGGGTTCAACGACCGCTGTACAATGAGCAGTTCTTC
TRBJ2-5 | once | TRBV9 | . | CASSVQGSGETQYF | TGTGCCAGCAGCGTACAAGGCTCAGGAGAGACCCAGTACTTC
TRBJ1-2 | few | TRBV6-5 | . | CASKHRGYGYTF | TGTGCCAGCAAGCATCGGGGCTATGGCTACACCTTC